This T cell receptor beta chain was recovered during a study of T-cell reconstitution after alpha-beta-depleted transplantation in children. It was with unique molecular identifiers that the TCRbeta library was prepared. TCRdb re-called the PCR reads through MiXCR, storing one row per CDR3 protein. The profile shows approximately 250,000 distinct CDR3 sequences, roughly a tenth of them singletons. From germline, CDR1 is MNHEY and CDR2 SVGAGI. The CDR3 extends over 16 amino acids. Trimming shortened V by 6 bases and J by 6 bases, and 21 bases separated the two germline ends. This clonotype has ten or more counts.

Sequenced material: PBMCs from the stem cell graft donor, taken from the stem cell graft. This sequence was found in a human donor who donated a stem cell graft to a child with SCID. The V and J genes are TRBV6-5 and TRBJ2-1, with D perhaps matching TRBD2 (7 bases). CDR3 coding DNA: TGTGCCAGCAGATCCGCGGGGGCGCAGCTAGGCAATGAGCAGTTCTTC. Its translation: CASRSAGAQLGNEQFF.